The 4 T cell receptor beta chains listed next were all sequenced from one sample in a study of T cell responses to AZD1222 COVID-19 vaccine. The repertoire was sequenced with immunoSEQ multiplex PCR; TCRdb's copy has only in-frame clones and lacks some. The sample includes tens of thousands of clones, roughly nine tenths of them seen just once. The sequencing here drew on peripheral blood, taken 28 days after the second AZD1222 dose. The source is an adult who received the AZD1222 COVID-19 vaccine.

The CDR3 spells CASSPGTGELFF. Written as DNA, the CDR3 is TGTGCCAGCTCACCTGGAACCGGGGAGCTGTTTTTT. The V gene is TRBV18, the J gene TRBJ2-2, with D unresolved. Germline values: CDR1 KGHSH, CDR2 LQKENI. CDR3 length: 12 amino acids. V lost 3 bases to trimming and J lost 5 bases, with 4 bases between them.

In nucleotides, the CDR3 is TGTGCCAGCACCCCAATCTGGGGGGGCGATAACTATGGCTACACCTTC. Its translation is CASTPIWGGDNYGYTF. V usage is TRBV7-2 and J usage is TRBJ1-2; weak D call: TRBD1 (6 bases). Trimming cost V 7 bases and J 1 base, with 19 bases left between them. The CDR3 has 16 amino acids. CDR1 is SGHTA, CDR2 FQGNSA, per germline.

The genes are TRBV10-3 and TRBJ2-1, with 15 nucleotides matching TRBD2. The CDR3 loop spans 16 amino acids. CDR1 and CDR2 (germline): ENHRY, SYGVKD. With V trimmed by 6 bases and J by 1 base, 1 base remained unmatched. This CDR3 reads CAIRGTSGGSYNEQFF. The CDR3, as DNA: TGTGCCATCAGGGGGACTAGCGGGGGGTCCTACAATGAGCAGTTCTTC.

The rearrangement uses TRBV9 and TRBJ2-1; 10 bases match TRBD2. The V and J ends lost 1 base and 6 bases, in that order; junction bases with no gene match: 4. Germline CDR1 SGDLS, CDR2 YYNGEE. The CDR3 is made up of 15 amino acids. CDR3 nucleotides: TGTGCCAGCAGCGTATATAGCGGGGGGCCCAATGAGCAGTTCTTC. It specifies CASSVYSGGPNEQFF.